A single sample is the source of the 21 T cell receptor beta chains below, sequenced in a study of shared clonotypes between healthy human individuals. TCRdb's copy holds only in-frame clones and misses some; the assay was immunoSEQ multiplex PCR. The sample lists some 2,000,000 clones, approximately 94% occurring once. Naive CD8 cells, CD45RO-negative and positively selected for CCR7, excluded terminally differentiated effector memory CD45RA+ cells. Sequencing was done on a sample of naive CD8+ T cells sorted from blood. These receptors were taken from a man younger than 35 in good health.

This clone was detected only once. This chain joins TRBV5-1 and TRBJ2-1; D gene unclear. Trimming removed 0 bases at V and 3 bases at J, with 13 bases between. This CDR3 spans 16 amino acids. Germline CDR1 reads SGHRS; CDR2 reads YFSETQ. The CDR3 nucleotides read TGCGCCAGCAGCTTGGGGGTAGAACATTACTACAATGAGCAGTTCTTC. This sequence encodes CASSLGVEHYYNEQFF.

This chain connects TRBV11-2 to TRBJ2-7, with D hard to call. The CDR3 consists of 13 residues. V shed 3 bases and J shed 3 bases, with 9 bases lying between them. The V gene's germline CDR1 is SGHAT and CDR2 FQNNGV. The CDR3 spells CASSFTVDYEQYF. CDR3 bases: TGTGCCAGCAGCTTCACAGTAGACTACGAGCAGTACTTC.

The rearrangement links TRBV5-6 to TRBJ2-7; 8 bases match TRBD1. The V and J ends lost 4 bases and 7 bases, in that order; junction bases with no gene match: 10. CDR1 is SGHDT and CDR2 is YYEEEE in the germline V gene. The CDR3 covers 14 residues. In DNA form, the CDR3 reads TGTGCCAGCAGCAGGACGACAGGGGTTGGTGAGCAGTACTTC. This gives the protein CASSRTTGVGEQYF.

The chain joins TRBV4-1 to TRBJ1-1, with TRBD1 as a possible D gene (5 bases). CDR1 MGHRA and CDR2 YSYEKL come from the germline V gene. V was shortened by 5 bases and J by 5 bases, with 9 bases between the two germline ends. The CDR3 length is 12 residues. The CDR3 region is CASSASGTEAFF. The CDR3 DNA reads TGCGCCAGCAGCGCCTCAGGGACTGAAGCTTTCTTT.

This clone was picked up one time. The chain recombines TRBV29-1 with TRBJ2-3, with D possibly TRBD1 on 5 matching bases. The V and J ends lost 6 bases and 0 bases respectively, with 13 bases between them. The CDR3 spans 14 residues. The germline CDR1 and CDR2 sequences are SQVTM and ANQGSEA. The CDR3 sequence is CSVHWAGSTDTQYF. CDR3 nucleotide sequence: TGCAGCGTCCATTGGGCAGGGAGCACAGATACGCAGTATTTT.

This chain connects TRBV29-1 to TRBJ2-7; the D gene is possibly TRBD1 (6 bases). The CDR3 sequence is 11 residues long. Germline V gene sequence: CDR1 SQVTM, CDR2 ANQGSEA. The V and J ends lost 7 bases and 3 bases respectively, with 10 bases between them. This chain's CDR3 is CSGTVNYEQYF. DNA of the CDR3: TGCAGCGGGACAGTCAACTACGAGCAGTACTTC.

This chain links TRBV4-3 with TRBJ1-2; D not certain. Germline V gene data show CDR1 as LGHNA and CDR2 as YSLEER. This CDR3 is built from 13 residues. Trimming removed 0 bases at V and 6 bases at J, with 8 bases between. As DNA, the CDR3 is TGCGCCAGCAGCCAAGATCTGGGAGATGGCTACACCTTC. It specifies CASSQDLGDGYTF.

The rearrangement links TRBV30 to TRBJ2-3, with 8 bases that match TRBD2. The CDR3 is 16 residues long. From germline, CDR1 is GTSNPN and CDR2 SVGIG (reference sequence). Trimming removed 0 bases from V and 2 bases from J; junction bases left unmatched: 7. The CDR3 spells CAWSVSGGPYTDTQYF. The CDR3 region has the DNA TGTGCCTGGAGTGTCTCGGGGGGGCCATACACAGATACGCAGTATTTT.

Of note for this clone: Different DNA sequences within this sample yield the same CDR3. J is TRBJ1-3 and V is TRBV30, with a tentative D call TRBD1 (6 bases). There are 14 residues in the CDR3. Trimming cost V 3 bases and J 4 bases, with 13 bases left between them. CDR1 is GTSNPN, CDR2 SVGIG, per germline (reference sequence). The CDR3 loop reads CAWSVGGPGNTIYF. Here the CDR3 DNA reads TGTGCCTGGAGCGTAGGGGGGCCCGGAAACACCATATATTTT.

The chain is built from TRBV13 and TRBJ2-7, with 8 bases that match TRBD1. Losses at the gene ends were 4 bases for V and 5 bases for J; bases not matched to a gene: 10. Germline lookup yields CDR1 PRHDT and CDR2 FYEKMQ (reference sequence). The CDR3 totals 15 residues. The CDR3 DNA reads TGTGCCAGCAGCTATACAGGGGGGTTTGTCGACGAGCAGTACTTC. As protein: CASSYTGGFVDEQYF.

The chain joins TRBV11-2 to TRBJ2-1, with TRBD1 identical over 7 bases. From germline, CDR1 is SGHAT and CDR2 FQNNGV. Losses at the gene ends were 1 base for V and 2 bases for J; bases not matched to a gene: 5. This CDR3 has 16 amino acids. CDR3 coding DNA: TGTGCCAGCAGCTTAGGTCCAGGGGGTCCCTACAATGAGCAGTTCTTC. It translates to CASSLGPGGPYNEQFF. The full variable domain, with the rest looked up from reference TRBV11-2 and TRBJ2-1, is EAGVAQSPRYKIIEKRQSVAFWCNPISGHATLYWYQQILGQGPKLLIQFQNNGVVDDSQLPKDRFSAERLKGVDSTLKIQPAKLEDSAVYLCASSLGPGGPYNEQFFGPGTRLTVL.

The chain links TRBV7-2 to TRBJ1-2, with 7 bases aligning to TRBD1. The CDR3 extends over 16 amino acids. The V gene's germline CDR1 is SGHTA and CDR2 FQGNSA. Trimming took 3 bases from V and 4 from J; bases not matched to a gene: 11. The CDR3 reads CASSFYPGQDLYGYTF. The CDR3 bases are TGTGCCAGCAGCTTCTACCCCGGACAGGACCTCTATGGCTACACCTTC.

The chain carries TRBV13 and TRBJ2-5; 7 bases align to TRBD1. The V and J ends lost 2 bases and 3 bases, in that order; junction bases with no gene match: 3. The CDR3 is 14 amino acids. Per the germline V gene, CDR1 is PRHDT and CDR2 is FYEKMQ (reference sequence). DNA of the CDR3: TGTGCCAGCAGCTTACGGACAGGAAAAGAGACCCAGTACTTC. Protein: CASSLRTGKETQYF.

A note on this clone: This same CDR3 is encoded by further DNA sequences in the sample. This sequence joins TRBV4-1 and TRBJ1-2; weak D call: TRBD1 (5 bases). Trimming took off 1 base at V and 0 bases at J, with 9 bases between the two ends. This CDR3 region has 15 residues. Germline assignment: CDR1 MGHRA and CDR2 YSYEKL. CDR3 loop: CASSQVEGANYGYTF. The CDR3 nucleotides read TGCGCCAGCAGCCAAGTAGAAGGGGCTAACTATGGCTACACCTTC.

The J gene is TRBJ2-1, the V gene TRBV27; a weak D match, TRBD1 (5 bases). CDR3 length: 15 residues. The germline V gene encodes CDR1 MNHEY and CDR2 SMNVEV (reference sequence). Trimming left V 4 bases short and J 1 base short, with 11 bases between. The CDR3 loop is CASSSARVSYNEQFF. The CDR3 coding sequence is TGTGCCAGCAGTTCGGCCAGGGTATCCTACAATGAGCAGTTCTTC.

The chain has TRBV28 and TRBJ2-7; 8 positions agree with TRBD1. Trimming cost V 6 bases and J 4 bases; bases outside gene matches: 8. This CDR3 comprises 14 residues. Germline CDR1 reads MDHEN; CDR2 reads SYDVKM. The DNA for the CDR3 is TGTGCCAGCAGGTCGACAGGGGCGTTATACGAGCAGTACTTC. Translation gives CASRSTGALYEQYF.

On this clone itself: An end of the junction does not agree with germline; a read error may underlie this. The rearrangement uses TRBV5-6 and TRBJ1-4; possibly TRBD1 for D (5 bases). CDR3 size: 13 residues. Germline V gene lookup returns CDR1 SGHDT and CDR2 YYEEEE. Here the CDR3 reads CASNLGGGEKLFF. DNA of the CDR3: TGTGCCAGCAACTTGGGTGGGGGTGAAAAACTGTTTTTT. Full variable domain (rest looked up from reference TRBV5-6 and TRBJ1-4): DAGVTQSPTHLIKTRGQQVTLRCSPKSGHDTVSWYQQALGQGPQFIFQYYEEEERQRGNFPDRFSGHQFPNYSSELNVNALLLGDSALYLCASNLGGGEKLFFGSGTQLSVL.

In DNA, the CDR3 is TGTGCCAGCAGGGGACTATCACCCTCAAGAGCAGATACGCAGTATTTT. Its translation: CASRGLSPSRADTQYF. The chain is built from TRBV28 and TRBJ2-3; 7 bases fit TRBD2. The V segment lost 6 bases and the J segment 4 bases; nucleotides outside the gene matches: 13. This CDR3 is built from 16 residues. The germline V gene has CDR1 MDHEN and CDR2 SYDVKM.

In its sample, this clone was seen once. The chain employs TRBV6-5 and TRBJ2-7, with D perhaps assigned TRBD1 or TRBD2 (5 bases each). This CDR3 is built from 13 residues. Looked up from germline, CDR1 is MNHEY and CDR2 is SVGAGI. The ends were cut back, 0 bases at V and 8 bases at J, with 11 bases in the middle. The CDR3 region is CASSYSRGPQQYF. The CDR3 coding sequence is TGTGCCAGCAGTTACTCGAGGGGTCCCCAGCAGTACTTC.

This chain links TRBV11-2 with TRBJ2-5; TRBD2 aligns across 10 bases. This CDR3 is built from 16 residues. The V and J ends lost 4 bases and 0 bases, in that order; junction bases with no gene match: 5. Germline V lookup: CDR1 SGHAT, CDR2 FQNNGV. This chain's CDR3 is CASSYRLAGNQETQYF. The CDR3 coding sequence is TGTGCCAGCAGCTACAGACTAGCGGGCAACCAAGAGACCCAGTACTTC.

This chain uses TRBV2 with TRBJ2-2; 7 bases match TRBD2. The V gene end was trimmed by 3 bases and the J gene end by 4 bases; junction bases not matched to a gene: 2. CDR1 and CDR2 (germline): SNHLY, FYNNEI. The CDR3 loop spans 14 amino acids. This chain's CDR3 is CASSEPGGTGELFF. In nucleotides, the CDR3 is TGTGCCAGCAGTGAGCCGGGAGGCACCGGGGAGCTGTTTTTT.